A selection of T cell receptor beta chains follows, all from one sample in a study of cytomegalovirus exposure and HLA in healthy donors. The data were produced by immunoSEQ multiplex PCR, yet TCRdb's version contains in-frame clones alone and is incomplete. In the table there are over 120,000 clones, around 80% of which are singletons. Sequences were obtained from PBMCs. These receptors were collected from a man aged 50 to 59 in good health and CMV-seronegative. The CDR3 runs from the conserved cysteine through the conserved F or W. The D gene is left open where the match is weak. The size field is filled for only some rows; it gives once, few, many or a size class.

j_gene: TRBJ2-3; d_gene: NA; v_gene: TRBV9; abundance: NA; CDR3aa: CASSAAGYGTDTQYF; CDR3nt: TGTGCCAGCAGCGCGGCGGGGTACGGCACAGATACGCAGTATTTT
j_gene: TRBJ2-2; d_gene: NA; v_gene: TRBV27; abundance: NA; CDR3aa: CASSSRSAGELFF; CDR3nt: TGTGCCAGCAGTTCCCGAAGCGCCGGGGAGCTGTTTTTT
j_gene: TRBJ1-1; d_gene: TRBD1; v_gene: TRBV29-1; abundance: NA; CDR3aa: CSVTSTGEAFF; CDR3nt: TGCAGCGTCACCTCGACAGGGGAAGCTTTCTTT
j_gene: TRBJ2-7; d_gene: TRBD1; v_gene: TRBV5-1; abundance: NA; CDR3aa: CASSPQSWTGREDPYEQYF; CDR3nt: TGCGCCAGCAGCCCGCAATCCTGGACAGGGCGTGAGGACCCCTACGAGCAGTACTTC
j_gene: TRBJ2-3; d_gene: TRBD1; v_gene: TRBV5-1; abundance: few; CDR3aa: CASNRQGYTDTQYF; CDR3nt: TGCGCCAGCAACAGACAGGGTTACACAGATACGCAGTATTTT
j_gene: TRBJ2-1; d_gene: TRBD2; v_gene: TRBV11-2; abundance: NA; CDR3aa: CASSLGLAGGNEQFF; CDR3nt: TGTGCCAGCAGCTTAGGACTAGCGGGGGGCAATGAGCAGTTCTTC
j_gene: TRBJ1-3; d_gene: TRBD1; v_gene: TRBV4-1; abundance: NA; CDR3aa: CASSGQALGFGNTIYF; CDR3nt: TGCGCCAGCAGCGGACAGGCATTGGGATTTGGAAACACCATATATTTT
j_gene: TRBJ1-2; d_gene: NA; v_gene: TRBV6-4; abundance: NA; CDR3aa: CASSRPAGGSCQLVSYTF; CDR3nt: TGTGCCAGCTCTCGACCGGCGGGGGGAAGTTGCCAGCTTGTAAGCTACACCTTC
j_gene: TRBJ1-2; d_gene: NA; v_gene: TRBV4-2; abundance: NA; CDR3aa: CASSQDQRGGYGYTF; CDR3nt: TGTGCCAGCAGCCAAGATCAGCGCGGCGGCTATGGCTACACCTTC
j_gene: TRBJ2-7; d_gene: NA; v_gene: TRBV10-3; abundance: once; CDR3aa: CAIRGVGSYEQYF; CDR3nt: TGTGCCATCCGCGGGGTAGGCTCCTACGAGCAGTACTTC
j_gene: TRBJ2-1; d_gene: NA; v_gene: TRBV30; abundance: NA; CDR3aa: CAWSQVGSYNEQFF; CDR3nt: TGTGCCTGGAGTCAGGTTGGCTCCTACAATGAGCAGTTCTTC
j_gene: TRBJ2-1; d_gene: TRBD1; v_gene: TRBV7-2; abundance: few; CDR3aa: CASSRDRGRMEQFF; CDR3nt: TGTGCCAGCAGCCGGGACAGGGGCCGGATGGAACAGTTCTTC
j_gene: TRBJ2-3; d_gene: TRBD2; v_gene: TRBV7-9; abundance: NA; CDR3aa: CASSPYRDYSTDTQYF; CDR3nt: TGTGCCAGCAGCCCCTACCGGGACTACAGCACAGATACGCAGTATTTT
j_gene: TRBJ2-7; d_gene: NA; v_gene: TRBV5-6; abundance: few; CDR3aa: CASSLITGPREQYF; CDR3nt: TGTGCCAGCAGCTTAATAACAGGGCCCCGCGAGCAGTACTTC
j_gene: TRBJ1-1; d_gene: NA; v_gene: TRBV5-5; abundance: NA; CDR3aa: CASSGGEGGTEAFF; CDR3nt: TGTGCCAGCAGCGGCGGGGAGGGAGGCACTGAAGCTTTCTTT
j_gene: TRBJ2-7; d_gene: TRBD1; v_gene: TRBV19; abundance: NA; CDR3aa: CASSMGTGAPYEQYF; CDR3nt: TGTGCCAGTAGTATGGGTACAGGGGCACCCTACGAGCAGTACTTC
j_gene: TRBJ2-7; d_gene: TRBD2; v_gene: TRBV5-4; abundance: NA; CDR3aa: CASSPQAGGNYEQYF; CDR3nt: TGTGCCAGCAGCCCGCAAGCGGGAGGTAACTACGAGCAGTACTTC
j_gene: TRBJ2-7; d_gene: TRBD2; v_gene: TRBV6-1; abundance: NA; CDR3aa: CASSELGSLAGGPVYEQYF; CDR3nt: TGTGCCAGCAGTGAACTGGGTAGCCTAGCGGGAGGGCCGGTGTACGAGCAGTACTTC
j_gene: TRBJ1-2; d_gene: TRBD1; v_gene: TRBV7-8; abundance: NA; CDR3aa: CASSSEGAYYGYTF; CDR3nt: TGTGCCAGCAGCTCGGAGGGGGCCTACTATGGCTACACCTTC
j_gene: TRBJ2-1; d_gene: NA; v_gene: TRBV11-3; abundance: NA; CDR3aa: CASSLDGGQVYNEQFF; CDR3nt: TGTGCCAGCAGCTTAGATGGGGGCCAAGTCTACAATGAGCAGTTCTTC
j_gene: TRBJ1-1; d_gene: NA; v_gene: TRBV6-5; abundance: few; CDR3aa: CASSTPNTEAFF; CDR3nt: TGTGCCAGCAGCACACCGAACACTGAAGCTTTCTTT
j_gene: TRBJ2-7; d_gene: NA; v_gene: TRBV9; abundance: few; CDR3aa: CASTPHEQYF; CDR3nt: TGTGCCAGCACACCCCACGAGCAGTACTTC
j_gene: TRBJ2-7; d_gene: NA; v_gene: TRBV29-1; abundance: few; CDR3aa: CSVLDRKTYEQYF; CDR3nt: TGCAGCGTCTTGGACAGAAAAACCTACGAGCAGTACTTC
j_gene: TRBJ1-2; d_gene: NA; v_gene: TRBV27; abundance: NA; CDR3aa: CASSAPGSSVYGYTF; CDR3nt: TGTGCCAGCAGTGCCCCAGGTTCGTCCGTTTATGGCTACACCTTC
j_gene: TRBJ1-3; d_gene: NA; v_gene: TRBV30; abundance: NA; CDR3aa: CAWSVPPASSGNTIYF; CDR3nt: TGTGCCTGGAGTGTACCCCCTGCCAGCTCTGGAAACACCATATATTTT
j_gene: TRBJ1-6; d_gene: NA; v_gene: TRBV27; abundance: few; CDR3aa: CASSNGGSFYNSPLHF; CDR3nt: TGTGCCAGCAGTAACGGAGGATCGTTTTATAATTCACCCCTCCACTTT
j_gene: TRBJ2-2; d_gene: TRBD1; v_gene: TRBV6-1; abundance: NA; CDR3aa: CASSDPYRQGDTGELFF; CDR3nt: TGTGCCAGCAGTGATCCTTATCGACAGGGCGACACCGGGGAGCTGTTTTTT
j_gene: TRBJ1-1; d_gene: TRBD1; v_gene: TRBV5-4; abundance: NA; CDR3aa: CASETGTGPEAFF; CDR3nt: TGTGCCAGCGAAACCGGGACAGGGCCTGAAGCTTTCTTT
j_gene: TRBJ2-6; d_gene: NA; v_gene: TRBV29-1; abundance: NA; CDR3aa: CSVETGYISGANVLTF; CDR3nt: TGCAGCGTTGAGACAGGCTACATCTCTGGGGCCAACGTCCTGACTTTC
j_gene: TRBJ1-1; d_gene: TRBD1; v_gene: TRBV18; abundance: NA; CDR3aa: CASSPIPGQGEAFF; CDR3nt: TGTGCCAGCTCACCCATACCGGGACAGGGGGAAGCTTTCTTT
j_gene: TRBJ2-1; d_gene: TRBD2; v_gene: TRBV30; abundance: NA; CDR3aa: CAWSVGTSGRIWDEQFF; CDR3nt: TGTGCCTGGAGTGTAGGGACTAGCGGGAGGATCTGGGATGAGCAGTTCTTC